This TCR beta chain was captured by sequencing in a study of somatic mutations in cytotoxic T cells in rheumatoid arthritis. The wider study: Among the T-cell populations stained with V beta antibodies, some were separated by flow sorting at nearly 100% purity, including V beta1+ cells whose TCRB was sequenced. Whole-study findings and limits: With advancing age, CD8+ clonality climbed in rheumatoid arthritis patients but did not rise in healthy controls.

Measured with immunoSEQ multiplex PCR; TCRdb has only the in-frame clones, and not every one. The sample records 10,000 to 12,000 clones, 60% to 85% being singletons. A word on this clone: Its specificity is unknown.

Trimming shortened V by 4 bases and J by 6 bases, and 19 bases separated the two germline ends. The CDR3 has 16 residues. Germline-derived CDR1 and CDR2 are MNHEY and SMNVEV (reference sequence). The CD4+ and CD8+ fractions came from positive magnetic bead selection and were purity-checked by flow cytometry. This chain connects TRBV27 to TRBJ1-5, with D maybe TRBD1 (6 bases). The sample comprised CD8+ T cells sorted from blood. The clonotype comes from a middle-aged man in good health. CDR3 protein: CASSSSREGRGQPQHF. The CDR3 DNA reads as TGTGCCAGCAGTTCCTCCCGGGAGGGCAGGGGTCAGCCCCAGCATTTT.